This is a list of T cell receptor beta chains from one sample in a study. A single record per CDR3 protein comes from TCRdb applying MiXCR to the RT-PCR reads. Of about 700,000 distinct CDR3 sequences in the sample, 11% to 15% were seen once. Sample: memory CD4+ T cells from blood. These receptors all come from a female donor in good health, serving as a healthy control. Both conserved end residues are part of each CDR3. The order of the fields is clone size, J gene, CDR3 length, D gene, V gene, CDR3 DNA, CDR3 protein. A D gene is named only where the DNA matches it firmly. Clone size is shown for a subset of rows, as once, few, many or a class of expanded clone.

size: many; J: TRBJ1-4; length: 17; D: -; V: TRBV7-2; DNA: TGTGCCAGCAGCTTGGGACTCACAGGCTGGACTAATGAAAAACTGTTTTTT; CDR3: CASSLGLTGWTNEKLFF
size: few; J: TRBJ2-6; length: 14; D: -; V: TRBV27; DNA: TGTGCCAGCAGCATGAGCTCCGGGGCCAACGTCCTGACTTTC; CDR3: CASSMSSGANVLTF
size: -; J: TRBJ2-2; length: 16; D: TRBD1; V: TRBV9; DNA: TGTGCCAGCAGCCCTACTCGGACAGGGGTCTCCGGGGAGCTGTTTTTT; CDR3: CASSPTRTGVSGELFF
size: many; J: TRBJ2-5; length: 13; D: TRBD1; V: TRBV6-5; DNA: TGTGCCAGCAGTAACAGGGGGCCGGAGACCCAGTACTTC; CDR3: CASSNRGPETQYF
size: once; J: TRBJ2-7; length: 15; D: TRBD2; V: TRBV20-1; DNA: TGCAGTGCTGGGCGACCCGGGACTAGCGGATACGAGCAGTACTTC; CDR3: CSAGRPGTSGYEQYF
size: -; J: TRBJ1-2; length: 15; D: -; V: TRBV5-1; DNA: TGCGCCAGCAGCTCGCCCCGCGGGGCTGTCTATGGCTACACCTTC; CDR3: CASSSPRGAVYGYTF
size: -; J: TRBJ1-2; length: 15; D: TRBD1; V: TRBV7-2; DNA: TGTGCCAGCAGCTTAACCCTTGGACAGGGGAATGGCTACACCTTC; CDR3: CASSLTLGQGNGYTF
size: -; J: TRBJ2-1; length: 15; D: TRBD2; V: TRBV27; DNA: TGTGCCACCTCGGGACTAGCAAGAGGAGACAATGAGCAGTTCTTC; CDR3: CATSGLARGDNEQFF
size: few; J: TRBJ2-1; length: 16; D: -; V: TRBV4-2; DNA: TGTGCCAGCAGCCAAGAACCGAGACAGAACTACAATGAGCAGTTCTTC; CDR3: CASSQEPRQNYNEQFF
size: -; J: TRBJ2-1; length: 20; D: TRBD2; V: TRBV6-1; DNA: TGTGCCAGCAGCGCAGAACTAGCGGGAGACCTAATTTCCTCCTACAATGAGCAGTTCTTC; CDR3: CASSAELAGDLISSYNEQFF
size: -; J: TRBJ1-2; length: 14; D: -; V: TRBV6-5; DNA: TGTGCCAGCACCAGAGGGGCAGGCTTATATGGCTACACCTTC; CDR3: CASTRGAGLYGYTF
size: many; J: TRBJ2-5; length: 13; D: -; V: TRBV20-1; DNA: TGCAGTGCTAGGCTCCACCGACAAGAGACCCAGTACTTC; CDR3: CSARLHRQETQYF
size: many; J: TRBJ2-7; length: 14; D: -; V: TRBV5-1; DNA: TGCGCCAGCAGCCCTCACCGGGACACCTACGAGCAGTACTTC; CDR3: CASSPHRDTYEQYF
size: few; J: TRBJ2-3; length: 12; D: -; V: TRBV7-9; DNA: TGTGCCAGCCTAGGTAGCGGAGATACGCAGTATTTT; CDR3: CASLGSGDTQYF
size: few; J: TRBJ2-7; length: 13; D: -; V: TRBV27; DNA: TGTGCCAGCAGCCGAACGGGGGGCCGGGAGCAGTACTTC; CDR3: CASSRTGGREQYF
size: few; J: TRBJ2-7; length: 11; D: -; V: TRBV28; DNA: TGTGCCAGCAGTTTAAACAGGGCGCAGTACTTC; CDR3: CASSLNRAQYF
size: many; J: TRBJ1-5; length: 14; D: -; V: TRBV6-5; DNA: TGTGCCAGCAGTTACGGGGGAGGGGGTCAGCCCCAGCATTTT; CDR3: CASSYGGGGQPQHF
size: -; J: TRBJ2-3; length: 15; D: -; V: TRBV7-8; DNA: TGTGCCAGCAGCCCTCGGGGGGCCCTCACAGATACGCAGTATTTT; CDR3: CASSPRGALTDTQYF
size: -; J: TRBJ2-1; length: 17; D: -; V: TRBV24-1; DNA: TGTGCCACCAGTGATTTGGGGGTGGGGGCCAACCACAATGAGCAGTTCTTC; CDR3: CATSDLGVGANHNEQFF
size: -; J: TRBJ2-5; length: 14; D: -; V: TRBV18; DNA: TGTGCCAGCTCACCCCCCTTTGCGAAAGAGACCCAGTACTTC; CDR3: CASSPPFAKETQYF
size: few; J: TRBJ1-2; length: 16; D: TRBD1; V: TRBV27; DNA: TGTGCCAGCAGTACAAACGGACAGGGAGGGAGCTATGGCTACACCTTC; CDR3: CASSTNGQGGSYGYTF
size: few; J: TRBJ2-5; length: 17; D: TRBD2; V: TRBV6-2/TRBV6-3; DNA: TGTGCCAGCAGCCGCCCGGACAAACTAGCGGGAGTAAAGACCCAGTACTTC; CDR3: CASSRPDKLAGVKTQYF
size: few; J: TRBJ1-4; length: 14; D: TRBD1; V: TRBV10-3; DNA: TGTGCCATCAGTGAGGGACAGGGAAATGAAAAACTGTTTTTT; CDR3: CAISEGQGNEKLFF
size: few; J: TRBJ2-7; length: 15; D: -; V: TRBV4-3; DNA: TGCGCCAGCAGCCAAGGTAGCGGAGCAGGCTACGAGCAGTACTTC; CDR3: CASSQGSGAGYEQYF
size: -; J: TRBJ1-2; length: 13; D: -; V: TRBV6-1; DNA: TGTGCCAGTAGGCAGGGACCGTCCTATGGCTACACCTTC; CDR3: CASRQGPSYGYTF
size: few; J: TRBJ2-3; length: 11; D: -; V: TRBV24-1; DNA: TGTGCCACCTCCGGAACTGATACGCAGTATTTT; CDR3: CATSGTDTQYF
size: few; J: TRBJ1-1; length: 15; D: -; V: TRBV5-1; DNA: TGCGCCAGCAGCTTGTTTACGGCTCCGAACACTGAAGCTTTCTTT; CDR3: CASSLFTAPNTEAFF
size: few; J: TRBJ1-6; length: 16; D: -; V: TRBV20-1; DNA: TGCAGTGCTAGGGTGGTTCGGGGACAAGCTAATTCACCCCTCCACTTT; CDR3: CSARVVRGQANSPLHF
size: -; J: TRBJ2-5; length: 14; D: TRBD1; V: TRBV2; DNA: TGTGCCAGCAGTGTACAGGGGGGCCAAGAGACCCAGTACTTC; CDR3: CASSVQGGQETQYF
size: -; J: TRBJ2-7; length: 16; D: -; V: TRBV15; DNA: TGTGCCACCAGCAGAAGGCGGGTCGGAAGCTCCTACGAGCAGTACTTC; CDR3: CATSRRRVGSSYEQYF
size: -; J: TRBJ2-1; length: 18; D: TRBD2; V: TRBV20-1; DNA: TGCAGTGCTAGCTCTGGACCGGGACTAATGATAAATTACAATGAGCAGTTCTTC; CDR3: CSASSGPGLMINYNEQFF
size: -; J: TRBJ1-3; length: 15; D: -; V: TRBV30; DNA: TGTGCCTGGAGTGTACCGCGGACGTCTGGAAACACCATATATTTT; CDR3: CAWSVPRTSGNTIYF
size: -; J: TRBJ1-6; length: 15; D: -; V: TRBV6-1; DNA: TGTGCCAGCACACCGGACAGAGCCTATAATTCACCCCTCCACTTT; CDR3: CASTPDRAYNSPLHF
size: -; J: TRBJ2-5; length: 14; D: -; V: TRBV27; DNA: TGTGCCAGCAGTTTAGACAACTTACAAGAGACCCAGTACTTC; CDR3: CASSLDNLQETQYF
size: many; J: TRBJ1-2; length: 15; D: -; V: TRBV5-1; DNA: TGCGCCAGCAGCTTGGAGTGGGCAGACTCCTATGGCTACACCTTC; CDR3: CASSLEWADSYGYTF
size: many; J: TRBJ1-2; length: 15; D: -; V: TRBV5-1; DNA: TGCGCCAGCAGCCGGGTCGGCAGCGACCCGTATGGCTACACCTTC; CDR3: CASSRVGSDPYGYTF
size: many; J: TRBJ2-3; length: 14; D: TRBD2; V: TRBV6-1; DNA: TGTGCCAGCAGTGCGGGGGGATTGACAGATACGCAGTATTTT; CDR3: CASSAGGLTDTQYF
size: -; J: TRBJ2-3; length: 15; D: -; V: TRBV7-2; DNA: TGTGCCAGCAGCCTCAACCCAGGAGCTACAGATACGCAGTATTTT; CDR3: CASSLNPGATDTQYF
size: -; J: TRBJ1-2; length: 12; D: -; V: TRBV10-3; DNA: TGTGCCATCAGTGAAACTAACTATGGCTACACCTTC; CDR3: CAISETNYGYTF
size: few; J: TRBJ2-7; length: 17; D: TRBD2; V: TRBV20-1; DNA: TGCAGTGCTAGAGATGAATGGGCAGCTAGCGGGATATACGAGCAGTACTTC; CDR3: CSARDEWAASGIYEQYF
size: -; J: TRBJ2-5; length: 16; D: -; V: TRBV21-1; DNA: TGTGCCAGCAGCAAAGGGATGAGGACGTACCAAGAGACCCAGTACTTC; CDR3: CASSKGMRTYQETQYF
size: few; J: TRBJ2-1; length: 16; D: TRBD2; V: TRBV4-3; DNA: TGCGCCAGCAGCCAAGACCTAGCGGGAGAAGCGGATGAGCAGTTCTTC; CDR3: CASSQDLAGEADEQFF
size: few; J: TRBJ2-1; length: 16; D: TRBD1; V: TRBV6-6; DNA: TGTGCCAGCAATTTATCCCCGGGACAGGGGGCAAATGAGCAGTTCTTC; CDR3: CASNLSPGQGANEQFF
size: -; J: TRBJ2-3; length: 14; D: -; V: TRBV5-4; DNA: TGTGCCAGCAGCGGGGGGACAGCTTCAGATACGCAGTATTTT; CDR3: CASSGGTASDTQYF
size: -; J: TRBJ2-2; length: 13; D: -; V: TRBV9; DNA: TGTGCCAGCAGCACTTCGAACACCGGGGAGCTGTTTTTT; CDR3: CASSTSNTGELFF
size: few; J: TRBJ1-1; length: 15; D: TRBD1; V: TRBV27; DNA: TGTGCCAGCACCCCATCGACAGGGGGCGACACTGAAGCTTTCTTT; CDR3: CASTPSTGGDTEAFF
size: few; J: TRBJ2-7; length: 15; D: TRBD2; V: TRBV6-5; DNA: TGTGCCACTCAAATAGCGGGAGCTGGTTCCTACGAGCAGTACTTC; CDR3: CATQIAGAGSYEQYF
size: -; J: TRBJ1-1; length: 15; D: -; V: TRBV20-1; DNA: TGCAGTGCTAGAGATCAGAGGAATAGAGGCACTGAAGCTTTCTTT; CDR3: CSARDQRNRGTEAFF
size: many; J: TRBJ2-5; length: 15; D: TRBD2; V: TRBV4-3; DNA: TGCGCCAGCAGCATTAGCGGGGGGGCCGAGGAGACCCAGTACTTC; CDR3: CASSISGGAEETQYF
size: -; J: TRBJ2-2; length: 16; D: TRBD2; V: TRBV12-3/TRBV12-4; DNA: TGTGCCAGCAGTCCCATGGGACTAGGAAGGACCGGGGAGCTGTTTTTT; CDR3: CASSPMGLGRTGELFF
size: many; J: TRBJ1-1; length: 13; D: TRBD1; V: TRBV20-1; DNA: TGCAGTGCCCCGGGACAGGGGGACACTGAAGCTTTCTTT; CDR3: CSAPGQGDTEAFF
size: few; J: TRBJ1-1; length: 14; D: -; V: TRBV5-1; DNA: TGCGCCAGCAGCAGAGGGGAGGCGGGCACTGAAGCTTTCTTT; CDR3: CASSRGEAGTEAFF
size: few; J: TRBJ1-2; length: 14; D: TRBD1; V: TRBV29-1; DNA: TGCAGCGGTCAGGGGGCCGCATCTAACTATGGCTACACCTTC; CDR3: CSGQGAASNYGYTF
size: few; J: TRBJ1-4; length: 12; D: -; V: TRBV25-1; DNA: TGTGCCAGCAGCTGGGGGAATGAAAAACTGTTTTTT; CDR3: CASSWGNEKLFF